This T cell receptor beta chain emerged from a study of technical replicates of blood from a handful of donors. Measured with immunoSEQ multiplex PCR; TCRdb has only the in-frame clones, and not every one. Here the sample spans about 62,000 clones, roughly 90% being singletons. CDR1 is SGHRS and CDR2 is YFSETQ in the germline V gene. V gave up 0 bases and J gave up 0 bases; unmatched junction bases: 17. CDR3 length equals 21 residues. The sequenced sample was PBMCs. The rearrangement links TRBV5-1 to TRBJ2-3, with 9 positions matching TRBD2. The sequence was obtained from a human donor in good health. Some clones in this sample may be carry-over from other donors' samples. CDR3 nucleotides: TGCGCCAGCAGCTTGGTGCGGCAAGCGGGGGGTTATTCCCCTAGCACAGATACGCAGTATTTT. Amino acid sequence: CASSLVRQAGGYSPSTDTQYF.